This T cell receptor (beta chain) came from a study of T-cell reconstitution after alpha-beta-depleted transplantation in children. This CDR3 has 16 amino acids. Between the trimmed V and J ends, which lost 1 base and 6 bases, there was a span of 18 bases. Looked up from germline, CDR1 is MNHEY and CDR2 is SVGAGI. Unique molecular identifiers were incorporated when the TCRbeta library was constructed. One entry per CDR3 protein, called by TCRdb with MiXCR from the PCR reads. The table lists a few hundred thousand distinct CDR3 sequences, approximately 10% of them singletons. The chain couples TRBV6-5 to TRBJ1-2; D is perhaps TRBD1 (5 bases). Specimen: PBMCs from the stem cell graft donor, collected from the stem cell graft. The receptor comes from a human donor who donated a stem cell graft to a child with acute lymphoblastic leukemia. Here the CDR3 reads CASSYFRAPRVDGYTF. CDR3 DNA: TGTGCCAGCAGTTACTTCAGGGCCCCTCGGGTTGATGGCTACACCTTC.